The clone carrying this T cell receptor (beta chain) was observed at least ten times. CDR3 size: 15 residues. The V gene lost 0 bases and the J gene lost 4 bases, with 10 bases spanning the gap. CDR1 and CDR2 (germline): MNHEY, SVGAGI. TCRdb re-called the 5' RACE reads with MiXCR, one entry per CDR3 protein. The data contain 130,000 or so distinct CDR3 sequences, roughly 7.3% of them seen just once; the ten biggest clones take up 12%. This sample stems from a study of CD8 T cells in ankylosing spondylitis. The clonotype comes from a male donor with ankylosing spondylitis or in good health (not recorded which). The specimen sequenced was blood, either unsorted or a sorted T cell fraction (not recorded which). The rearrangement links TRBV6-5 to TRBJ1-3; possible D gene TRBD1, 6 bases. This chain's CDR3 is CASSYSQGAGNTIYF. The CDR3 coding sequence is TGTGCCAGCAGTTACTCACAGGGCGCAGGAAACACCATATATTTT.